Each of the 23 T cell receptor beta chains below was sequenced from the same sample in a study of cytomegalovirus exposure and HLA in healthy donors (dated by TCRdb to about 2017). Library construction relied on the immunoSEQ multiplex PCR assay. TCRdb obtained this table from immuneACCESS and retained in-frame rearrangements with V and J assigned. These tables miss some clones; where compared with another copy, unresolved V genes account for less than half of the shortfall, and the remainder is unexplained. In this sample the table shows over 200,000 clones, 80% to 90% of which occur a single time. In total, the top ten clones hold about 2.7% of the sample. Source material: PBMCs. These receptors originate from a woman under 30 in good health and CMV-seronegative.

The J gene is TRBJ2-7, the V gene TRBV30; weak D call: TRBD1 (6 bases). This CDR3 contains 12 residues. Germline V CDR1 and CDR2: GTSNPN, SVGIG (reference sequence). V was cut by 4 bases and J by 3 bases, with 10 bases left in between. CDR3 DNA sequence: TGTGCCTGGAATGCAGGGGACTACGAGCAGTACTTC. Its protein is CAWNAGDYEQYF.

This clone was seen just once. V gene TRBV6-1 combines with J gene TRBJ1-5, with TRBD1 matching over 8 bases. Trimming took 3 bases from V and 3 from J; bases not matched to a gene: 7. There are 16 residues in the CDR3. CDR1 and CDR2 from the germline V gene are MNHNS and SASEGT. The CDR3 sequence is CASSDGDRGLNQPQHF. The CDR3 region has the DNA TGTGCCAGCAGTGACGGAGACAGGGGACTCAATCAGCCCCAGCATTTT.

The chain carries TRBV5-1 and TRBJ2-7, with D unresolved. The germline V gene has CDR1 SGHRS and CDR2 YFSETQ. Trimming pared 3 bases from V and 3 bases from J, leaving 10 bases between. This CDR3 region has 13 residues. CDR3 DNA sequence: TGCGCCAGCAGCTCAACCGGTTACTACGAGCAGTACTTC. Translated, it gives CASSSTGYYEQYF.

The rearrangement uses TRBV27 and TRBJ1-1; TRBD1 aligns across 7 bases. The V segment lost 4 bases and the J segment 1 base; nucleotides outside the gene matches: 6. Per the germline V gene, CDR1 is MNHEY and CDR2 is SMNVEV (reference sequence). The CDR3 length is 15 residues. The DNA for the CDR3 is TGTGCCAGCAGTTCCAAGGGACAGTCGAACACTGAAGCTTTCTTT. This sequence encodes CASSSKGQSNTEAFF.

This clone was seen once. J is TRBJ2-3 and V is TRBV9, with 7 nucleotides matching TRBD1. The CDR3 spans 15 residues. V shed 3 bases and J 6 bases; nucleotides not matched to a gene: 10. Germline CDR1 SGDLS, CDR2 YYNGEE. The CDR3 reads CASSARDRLRDTQYF. The CDR3, as DNA: TGTGCCAGCAGCGCACGGGACAGACTAAGGGATACGCAGTATTTT. Supplemented by reference TRBV9 and TRBJ2-3, the full variable domain reads DSGVTQTPKHLITATGQRVTLRCSPRSGDLSVYWYQQSLDQGLQFLIQYYNGEERAKGNILERFSAQQFPDLHSELNLSSLELGDSALYFCASSARDRLRDTQYFGPGTRLTVL.

The rearrangement uses TRBV5-1 and TRBJ2-2, with TRBD1 identical over 7 bases. Per the germline V gene, CDR1 is SGHRS and CDR2 is YFSETQ. J was trimmed by 6 bases and V by 6 bases; bases with no gene match: 11. This CDR3 contains 15 residues. CDR3 DNA sequence: TGCGCCAGCAAAGAGACAGGGTCGCGGGCCGGGGAGCTGTTTTTT. Encoded protein: CASKETGSRAGELFF.

The V call is TRBV5-1, the J call TRBJ1-1; D is ambiguous. The ends were cut back, 6 bases at V and 5 bases at J, with 11 bases in the middle. CDR3 length: 12 residues. Germline lookup yields CDR1 SGHRS and CDR2 YFSETQ. The CDR3, as DNA: TGCGCCAGCAAGGGAGGAGGGACTGAAGCTTTCTTT. Its translation is CASKGGGTEAFF.

As DNA, the CDR3 is TGCAGCGCGTTCGGGACACAGAACACCGGGGAGCTGTTTTTT. It specifies CSAFGTQNTGELFF. The chain has TRBV29-1 and TRBJ2-2, with a possible D match to TRBD1 (6 bases). Trimming removed 7 bases from V and 1 base from J, with 13 bases in between. CDR3 length: 14 amino acids. Germline V CDR1 and CDR2: SQVTM, ANQGSEA.

V and J are TRBV27 and TRBJ2-1; no definite D call. CDR1 MNHEY and CDR2 SMNVEV come from the germline V gene (reference sequence). This CDR3 is 14 amino acids long. Trimming shortened V by 0 bases and J by 10 bases, and 13 bases separated the two germline ends. The CDR3 DNA follows: TGTGCCAGCAGTTTATCTATAGACCAGGCAGAGCAGTTCTTC. It yields the protein CASSLSIDQAEQFF.

V gene TRBV6-1 combines with J gene TRBJ2-2, with D tentatively TRBD2 (5 bases). This CDR3 spans 15 amino acids. CDR1 is MNHNS, CDR2 SASEGT, per germline. V was pared by 2 bases and J by 6 bases, with 13 bases between. DNA for the CDR3: TGTGCCAGCAGTGAAAGAGGGAGTAGTGCCGGGGAGCTGTTTTTT. Its translation is CASSERGSSAGELFF.

V usage is TRBV27 and J usage is TRBJ2-3, with 14 nucleotides matching TRBD2. V shed 8 bases, J shed 3 bases, and the junction held 1 base outside the gene matches. Germline loops: CDR1 MNHEY, CDR2 SMNVEV (reference sequence). The CDR3 runs 14 residues. CDR3 sequence reads: CASGTSGSTDTQYF. Here the CDR3 DNA reads TGTGCCAGCGGGACTAGCGGGAGTACAGATACGCAGTATTTT.

The CDR3 sequence: CAISYTGVVSSYEQYF. CDR3 in DNA: TGTGCCATCAGTTATACAGGGGTCGTTTCGTCCTACGAGCAGTACTTC. The chain combines TRBV10-3 with TRBJ2-7, with 7 bases aligning to TRBD1. The ends lost 5 bases at V and 1 base at J; junction bases unmatched: 11. This CDR3 has 16 amino acids. Germline CDR1 and CDR2: ENHRY and SYGVKD.

V usage is TRBV14 and J usage is TRBJ1-1; D ambiguous. Germline V CDR1 and CDR2: SGHDN, FVKESK. The V end lost 3 bases, the J end lost 8 bases, and 19 bases lay between the germline ends. The CDR3 covers 15 residues. As DNA, the CDR3 is TGTGCCAGCAGCCAGTCCACAGTGAAGTCCAGGGAAGCTTTCTTT. Its protein product is CASSQSTVKSREAFF.

The rearrangement joins TRBV9 to TRBJ2-6; a possible D gene is TRBD1 (6 bases). Germline loops: CDR1 SGDLS, CDR2 YYNGEE. The CDR3 runs 18 residues. V was clipped by 4 bases and J by 0 bases, with 17 bases between them. The CDR3 region is CASSLAPGHHSGANVLTF. As DNA, the CDR3 is TGTGCCAGCAGCCTCGCTCCGGGACATCACTCTGGGGCCAACGTCCTGACTTTC.

The chain links TRBV15 to TRBJ1-1; tentatively, D is TRBD1 (5 bases). The CDR3 consists of 14 residues. Germline loops: CDR1 LNHNV, CDR2 YYDKDF (reference sequence). The germline V and J ends were trimmed by 0 bases and 5 bases, with 10 bases remaining between them. The CDR3 sequence: CATSREAGRTEAFF. The DNA of the CDR3 is TGTGCCACCAGCAGAGAGGCAGGGAGGACTGAAGCTTTCTTT. Full variable domain (rest looked up from reference TRBV15 and TRBJ1-1): DAMVIQNPRYQVTQFGKPVTLSCSQTLNHNVMYWYQQKSSQAPKLLFHYYDKDFNNEADTPDNFQSRRPNTSFCFLDIRSPGLGDTAMYLCATSREAGRTEAFFGQGTRLTVV.

This chain uses TRBV6-6 with TRBJ2-1, with D tentatively TRBD2 (5 bases). CDR3 length: 16 residues. Trimming stripped 4 bases from V and 0 bases from J, with 13 bases between. The V gene's germline CDR1 is MNHNY and CDR2 SVGAGI (reference sequence). The CDR3 loop reads CASSSHGESSYNEQFF. CDR3 in DNA: TGTGCCAGCAGTTCTCACGGGGAAAGCTCCTACAATGAGCAGTTCTTC.

Only one count was recorded for this clone. The chain uses TRBV27 and TRBJ2-3, with TRBD2 as a possible D gene (5 bases). V gave up 4 bases and J gave up 0 bases, with 14 bases separating them. Germline V gives CDR1 MNHEY, CDR2 SMNVEV (reference sequence). The CDR3 covers 16 residues. The DNA of the CDR3 is TGTGCCAGCAGTTCGTTCCTAGCAGCTAGCACAGATACGCAGTATTTT. As protein: CASSSFLAASTDTQYF.

The rearrangement links TRBV4-1 to TRBJ2-3, with TRBD1 identical over 7 bases. With 0 bases clipped from V and 1 base from J, the junction kept 1 base outside the gene matches. The germline V gene has CDR1 MGHRA and CDR2 YSYEKL. There are 15 residues in the CDR3. The CDR3 protein is CASSQEGGRTDTQYF. In DNA form, the CDR3 reads TGCGCCAGCAGCCAAGAAGGGGGCCGCACAGATACGCAGTATTTT.

J is TRBJ2-3 and V is TRBV29-1; possible D gene TRBD2, 6 bases. Germline loops: CDR1 SQVTM, CDR2 ANQGSEA. CDR3 length: 16 residues. Trimming removed 3 bases from V and 0 bases from J, with 16 bases in between. The CDR3 reads CSVELASVTSTDTQYF. The CDR3 region has the DNA TGCAGCGTTGAGCTTGCTAGCGTAACTAGCACAGATACGCAGTATTTT.

The chain uses TRBV27 and TRBJ1-2, with TRBD1 as a possible D gene (6 bases). Germline values: CDR1 MNHEY, CDR2 SMNVEV (reference sequence). Trimming left V 3 bases short and J 6 bases short, with 14 bases between. This CDR3 spans 14 amino acids. The CDR3 coding sequence is TGTGCCAGCAGTTTCTACGGGGGGCTTGATGGCTACACCTTC. This codes for CASSFYGGLDGYTF.

The chain is built from TRBV30 and TRBJ1-2; TRBD1 might be the D (5 bases). Deletions cut 5 bases from V and 8 bases from J, with 27 bases between. The CDR3 length is 16 residues. Germline loops: CDR1 GTSNPN, CDR2 SVGIG (reference sequence). CDR3 in DNA: TGTGCCTGGCTCTCCCTAGTTCGGGGGAGGGCGGAAGGCTACACCTTC. Translated, it gives CAWLSLVRGRAEGYTF.

A few counts support this clone. This chain links TRBV20-1 with TRBJ1-2, with D perhaps TRBD1 (6 bases). Trimming stripped 6 bases from V and 8 bases from J, with 13 bases between. There are 11 residues in the CDR3. Looked up from germline, CDR1 is DFQATT and CDR2 is SNEGSKA (reference sequence). The CDR3 sequence: CSAGGAWGYTF. The CDR3 DNA is TGCAGTGCAGGGGGGGCGTGGGGCTACACCTTC.

V gene TRBV13 combines with J gene TRBJ2-5; no firm D call. The CDR3 spans 16 residues. Germline values: CDR1 PRHDT, CDR2 FYEKMQ (reference sequence). The germline V and J ends were trimmed by 0 bases and 1 base, with 12 bases remaining between them. For the CDR3, the DNA is TGTGCCAGCAGCTTAGGCTGGAATGCGGTCCAAGAGACCCAGTACTTC. Protein: CASSLGWNAVQETQYF.